The 17 T cell receptor beta chains below all came from one sample that was sequenced in a study of cytomegalovirus exposure and HLA in healthy donors. Sequencing used immunoSEQ multiplex PCR; TCRdb keeps in-frame clones, though not all of them. The sample yields roughly 330,000 clones, roughly 87% seen once. Sequenced sample: PBMCs. Receptor source: a woman in her twenties or thirties in good health and CMV-seropositive.

V and J are TRBV5-6 and TRBJ2-7; TRBD2 agrees at 10 bases. Germline CDR1 reads SGHDT; CDR2 reads YYEEEE. Unmatched junction bases numbered 6, after V lost 2 bases and J lost 1 base. CDR3 length equals 16 residues. As DNA, the CDR3 is TGTGCCAGCAGCTTCCCGACTAGCGGGTTATCCTACGAGCAGTACTTC. Its translation is CASSFPTSGLSYEQYF.

The chain employs TRBV19 and TRBJ2-1; D is ambiguous. This CDR3 has 13 amino acids. The germline V gene has CDR1 LNHDA and CDR2 SQIVND (reference sequence). The V end lost 10 bases, the J end lost 5 bases, and 15 bases lay between the germline ends. The chain's CDR3 is CAISWGVNNEQFF. The CDR3 DNA reads TGTGCCATATCCTGGGGTGTAAACAATGAGCAGTTCTTC.

The V call is TRBV27, the J call TRBJ2-7; possibly TRBD1 for D (7 bases). There are 15 residues in the CDR3. Trimming removed 5 bases at V and 3 bases at J, with 17 bases between. Germline V gene lookup returns CDR1 MNHEY and CDR2 SMNVEV (reference sequence). CDR3 sequence: CASSPYTGEVYEQYF. DNA for the CDR3: TGTGCCAGCAGTCCCTATACAGGGGAGGTCTACGAGCAGTACTTC.

The V and J genes are TRBV7-7 and TRBJ2-7; D is unclear. Trimming cost V 3 bases and J 6 bases, with 3 bases left between them. The length of the CDR3 is 10 residues. The germline CDR1 and CDR2 sequences are SSHAT and FNYEAQ (reference sequence). The CDR3 is CASSFVEQYF. CDR3 in DNA: TGTGCCAGCAGCTTCGTCGAGCAGTACTTC.

The chain uses TRBV11-2 and TRBJ1-1, with a possible D match to TRBD1 (5 bases). CDR1 and CDR2 (germline): SGHAT, FQNNGV. This CDR3 spans 13 amino acids. Trimming removed 5 bases from V and 3 bases from J, with 10 bases in between. CDR3 protein: CASSPQGDTEAFF. The CDR3 region has the DNA TGTGCCAGCAGCCCTCAGGGTGACACTGAAGCTTTCTTT. The complete variable domain, with remaining parts taken from reference TRBV11-2 and TRBJ1-1, reads EAGVAQSPRYKIIEKRQSVAFWCNPISGHATLYWYQQILGQGPKLLIQFQNNGVVDDSQLPKDRFSAERLKGVDSTLKIQPAKLEDSAVYLCASSPQGDTEAFFGQGTRLTVV.

The rearrangement uses TRBV13 and TRBJ2-7; D not certain. The germline V and J ends were trimmed by 5 bases and 2 bases, with 13 bases remaining between them. This CDR3 spans 14 amino acids. Germline V CDR1 and CDR2: PRHDT, FYEKMQ (reference sequence). The CDR3 DNA reads as TGTGCCAGCAGCCCAAAACCCAATCCCTACGAGCAGTACTTC. Translation gives CASSPKPNPYEQYF.

The rearrangement joins TRBV10-3 to TRBJ1-2; 7 nucleotides match TRBD1. Germline lookup yields CDR1 ENHRY and CDR2 SYGVKD. Germline trimming cut 0 bases from V and 4 bases from J; bases unmatched to any gene: 11. This CDR3 comprises 17 residues. CDR3 residues: CAISESFSGTEGYGYTF. The CDR3 region has the DNA TGTGCCATCAGTGAGTCGTTCTCCGGGACAGAGGGCTATGGCTACACCTTC.

The chain combines TRBV7-3 with TRBJ2-5; 8 bases match TRBD2. With V trimmed by 5 bases and J by 5 bases, 7 bases remained unmatched. Germline loops: CDR1 SGHTA, CDR2 FQGTGA. This CDR3 region has 14 residues. CDR3 nucleotide sequence: TGTGCCAGCAGCCCAGGACTAGCAGTGGAGACCCAGTACTTC. It specifies CASSPGLAVETQYF.

About this clone itself: Other DNA variants within this sample encode the same CDR3. The chain carries TRBV18 and TRBJ1-5; the D is unclear. Trimming left V 2 bases short and J 2 bases short, with 7 bases between. CDR1 and CDR2 (germline): KGHSH, LQKENI. There are 14 residues in the CDR3. CDR3 coding DNA: TGTGCCAGCTCACCAGGGAGGGGCAATCAGCCCCAGCATTTT. Translation gives CASSPGRGNQPQHF.

This chain connects TRBV27 to TRBJ1-5; D ambiguous. The CDR3 is 12 residues long. Germline assignment: CDR1 MNHEY and CDR2 SMNVEV (reference sequence). Trimming stripped 4 bases from V and 8 bases from J, with 9 bases between. DNA for the CDR3: TGTGCCAGCAGTTCCCCCGGGAAGCCCCAGCATTTT. Amino acid sequence: CASSSPGKPQHF.

The V and J genes are TRBV6-5 and TRBJ2-3; weak D call: TRBD1 (6 bases). CDR1 MNHEY and CDR2 SVGAGI come from the germline V gene. The CDR3 spans 14 residues. Trimming cost V 7 bases and J 7 bases, with 18 bases left between them. CDR3 sequence (DNA): TGTGCCAGCAAGACTCTTAAGGGGGTTAATACGCAGTATTTT. Amino acid sequence: CASKTLKGVNTQYF.

This CDR3 is CASRQASGRAYGELFF. CDR3 DNA: TGTGCCAGCAGACAGGCCAGCGGGAGGGCTTACGGGGAGCTGTTTTTT. The chain couples TRBV5-5 to TRBJ2-2; 10 nucleotides line up with TRBD2. The V gene end was trimmed by 5 bases and the J gene end by 7 bases; junction bases not matched to a gene: 11. The CDR3 has 16 residues. Germline CDR1 reads SGHKS; CDR2 reads YYEKEE (reference sequence).

The CDR3 region is CASSHRGLSYEQYF. The CDR3 coding sequence is TGTGCCAGCAGCCACAGGGGCCTCTCCTACGAGCAGTACTTC. The rearrangement uses TRBV13 and TRBJ2-7; 7 bases fit TRBD1. With 5 bases clipped from V and 0 bases from J, the junction kept 4 bases outside the gene matches. CDR3 length: 14 amino acids. Germline V gene sequence: CDR1 PRHDT, CDR2 FYEKMQ (reference sequence).

This chain links TRBV10-3 with TRBJ2-7; TRBD2 agrees at 10 bases. The CDR3 contains 15 residues. V lost 3 bases, J lost 4 bases, and 6 bases stayed unmatched. Germline V CDR1 and CDR2: ENHRY, SYGVKD. CDR3 nucleotides: TGTGCCATCAGTGATCACGGACTAGCGGTATACGAGCAGTACTTC. It encodes CAISDHGLAVYEQYF.

As for this clone: Other nucleotide sequences in the sample specify the same CDR3. The chain couples TRBV6-5 to TRBJ1-2; D gene uncertain. The germline CDR1 and CDR2 sequences are MNHEY and SVGAGI. V was trimmed by 0 bases and J by 2 bases, leaving 4 bases between them. The length of the CDR3 is 13 residues. This CDR3 is CASSYSDNYGYTF. In DNA form, the CDR3 reads TGTGCCAGCAGTTACTCAGACAACTATGGCTACACCTTC.

The chain employs TRBV5-6 and TRBJ1-3; a weak D match, TRBD1 (5 bases). In germline, CDR1 is SGHDT, CDR2 YYEEEE. The CDR3 is 17 residues long. Trimming stripped 1 base from V and 4 bases from J, with 18 bases between. Written as DNA, the CDR3 is TGTGCCAGCAGCTTGTCTTGGTCCGGCGGGACGGGAAACACCATATATTTT. Translation: CASSLSWSGGTGNTIYF.

The rearrangement uses TRBV4-3 and TRBJ2-2, with 7 positions matching TRBD2. CDR3 length: 17 residues. Trimming removed 1 base from V and 7 bases from J; junction bases left unmatched: 12. Germline CDR1 is LGHNA and CDR2 is YSLEER. The CDR3 loop is CASSQGLGGIELGELFF. In DNA form, the CDR3 reads TGCGCCAGCAGCCAAGGACTCGGGGGGATTGAACTCGGGGAGCTGTTTTTT.